Many counts were recorded for the clone carrying this TCR beta chain. What it binds is not known. Axillary draining lymph nodes of breast cancer patients supplied the node samples. TCRdb reprocessed the multiplex PCR reads with MiXCR, giving one entry per CDR3 protein. The repertoire holds 100,000 or so distinct CDR3 sequences, with 21% as singletons. The data belong to a study of breast tumors, draining lymph nodes, adjacent tissues. Notes on the study in general: The data were judged consistent with most tumor T cells coming from lymph node and expanding in tumor. The lymph node origin of tumor T cells was framed as consistent with a hypothesis, not demonstrated.

CDR3 size: 15 residues. The V gene lost 8 bases and the J gene lost 4 bases, with 17 bases spanning the gap. Germline V lookup: CDR1 SNHLY, CDR2 FYNNEI. This clonotype was obtained from a female donor with breast cancer. Some clones in this sample may be carry-over from other donors' samples. The sequencing input was axillary lymph node tissue. The chain carries TRBV2 and TRBJ2-2, with D possibly being TRBD1 (6 bases). The DNA for the CDR3 is TGTGCCAGCGCACAGGGAAAGGGACCCACCGGGGAGCTGTTTTTT. Translating gives CASAQGKGPTGELFF.